The 14 T cell receptor beta chains below all came from one sample that was sequenced in a study of T cells expressing NK-cell markers (dated by TCRdb to 2018 to 2020). Libraries were constructed by 5' RACE. Sequencing used an Illumina HiSeq 2000. The reads, reprocessed by TCRdb, yield one row per CDR3 protein sequence and no DNA. The sample's clone listing holds about 440,000 distinct CDR3 sequences. The ten largest clones represent more than 7% of the sample. Sequencing was done on a sample of blood T cells: a sorted CD56 or NKG2C T cell subset, CD4+ or CD8+ T cells, or bulk PBMC T cells (not recorded which). These receptors originate from a woman aged 18-70 years in good health.

The J gene is TRBJ2-5, the V gene TRBV5-1; TCRdb names TRBD2, which stays unverified in the absence of DNA. The CDR3 runs to 15 residues. The V gene's germline CDR1 is SGHRS and CDR2 YFSETQ. The CDR3 region is CASSKGLAGGETQYF.

The chain employs TRBV4-3 and TRBJ2-3; the D gene TCRdb calls, TRBD1, cannot be checked with no DNA. Germline V gives CDR1 LGHNA, CDR2 YSLEER. The CDR3 length is 16 residues. Here the CDR3 reads CASSQDGDPSTDTQYF.

The chain has TRBV7-2 and TRBJ1-2; the TCRdb D gene call, TRBD1, has no DNA to confirm it. The CDR3 contains 14 residues. The germline V gene encodes CDR1 SGHTA and CDR2 FQGNSA. The CDR3 reads CASSREGGRYGYTF.

This chain links TRBV7-3 with TRBJ2-2. This CDR3 has 13 residues. CDR1 is SGHTA, CDR2 FQGTGA, per germline. The CDR3 is CASSRQNTGELFF.

The chain couples TRBV5-6 to TRBJ2-6; the TRBD1 assignment by TCRdb is unverifiable without DNA. Germline V lookup: CDR1 SGHDT, CDR2 YYEEEE. The CDR3 consists of 19 residues. CDR3 region: CASRGKYGTPNSGANVLTF.

CDR3 sequence reads: CSEGRGDTQYF. The chain is built from TRBV29-1 and TRBJ2-3; TCRdb proposes TRBD1, but this gene call is untestable without DNA. This CDR3 contains 11 residues. Germline V gene data show CDR1 as SQVTM and CDR2 as ANQGSEA.

The J gene is TRBJ2-5, the V gene TRBV20-1; with no DNA, the TCRdb D assignment of TRBD1 cannot be verified. Per germline, CDR1 DFQATT and CDR2 SNEGSKA (reference sequence). The CDR3 length is 12 residues. The CDR3: CSAHRGEETQYF.

The genes are TRBV15 and TRBJ2-1; TCRdb reports TRBD1, a call that lacks DNA to check it against. The length of the CDR3 is 15 residues. Germline CDR1 is LNHNV and CDR2 is YYDKDF (reference sequence). CDR3 residues: CATSRDPTGYNEQFF. Supplemented by reference TRBV15 and TRBJ2-1, the full variable domain reads DAMVIQNPRYQVTQFGKPVTLSCSQTLNHNVMYWYQQKSSQAPKLLFHYYDKDFNNEADTPDNFQSRRPNTSFCFLDIRSPGLGDTAMYLCATSRDPTGYNEQFFGPGTRLTVL.

This chain uses TRBV25-1 with TRBJ2-1; TCRdb calls TRBD2, which cannot be checked without DNA. Looked up from germline, CDR1 is MGHDK and CDR2 is SYGVNS. This CDR3 is 17 amino acids long. The chain's CDR3 is CASSTTGVAGEISEQFF. Together with reference TRBV25-1 and TRBJ2-1, the CDR3 gives the full variable domain: EADIYQTPRYLVIGTGKKITLECSQTMGHDKMYWYQQDPGMELHLIHYSYGVNSTEKGDLSSESTVSRIRTEHFPLTLESARPSHTSQYLCASSTTGVAGEISEQFFGPGTRLTVL.

This rearrangement joins TRBV4-3 to TRBJ1-1; the TCRdb call, TRBD1, lacks DNA for checking. CDR3 length equals 14 residues. From germline, CDR1 is LGHNA and CDR2 YSLEER. The CDR3 here is CASSPSRARTEAFF.

The chain recombines TRBV4-2 with TRBJ2-1; the TCRdb call, TRBD1, lacks DNA for checking. This CDR3 is built from 15 residues. CDR1 LGHNA and CDR2 YNFKEQ come from the germline V gene. CDR3: CASSQGGSGGSEQFF.

The chain couples TRBV13 to TRBJ2-5; without DNA, the TCRdb call of TRBD2 cannot be checked. This CDR3 is 17 amino acids long. The germline gives CDR1 PRHDT, CDR2 FYEKMQ (reference sequence). This chain's CDR3 is CASSFSSGGPRKETQYF.

V usage is TRBV4-2 and J usage is TRBJ2-7. CDR1 and CDR2 from the germline V gene are LGHNA and YNFKEQ. CDR3 size: 13 residues. The CDR3 is CASSQDSSYEQYF.

The genes are TRBV30 and TRBJ2-4; TCRdb selects TRBD2, and the lack of DNA leaves this call unchecked. Germline V CDR1 and CDR2: GTSNPN, SVGIG (reference sequence). This CDR3 contains 12 residues. CDR3 sequence reads: CAWSVAGRGWYF. Full variable domain (remainder filled in from reference TRBV30 and TRBJ2-4): SQTIHQWPATLVQPVGSPLSLECTVEGTSNPNLYWYRQAAGRGLQLLFYSVGIGQISSEVPQNLSASRPQDRQFILSSKKLLLSDSGFYLCAWSVAGRGWYFGAGTRLSVL.